This T cell receptor beta chain derives from a study of cytomegalovirus exposure and HLA in healthy donors. The germline V gene encodes CDR1 SEHNR and CDR2 FQNEAQ (reference sequence). Germline trimming cut 4 bases from V and 5 bases from J; bases unmatched to any gene: 13. The CDR3 spans 17 residues. A remark on this clone: Antigen unknown.

PCR amplification relied on 60 Vbeta primers (plus 13 Jbeta primers). Sequencing was performed with immunoSEQ multiplex PCR; in TCRdb, only in-frame clones are kept and a portion is missing. The sample has roughly 240,000 clones; roughly 81% are singletons. General study results and limits: Other equally common chains were less clonally expanded than HLA-associated TCR beta chains, a later analysis showed. The dataset shows that most TCR sequences were rare, while some public TCRs occurred in many donors.

The clonotype originates from a girl aged 2 to 9 in good health and CMV-seronegative. The chain has TRBV7-9 and TRBJ2-7; TRBD2 agrees at 11 bases. The sample was PBMCs. The CDR3, as DNA: TGTGCCAGCAGCTCCCCCCCACTAGCGGGAGAATTGCACGAGCAGTACTTC. Protein product: CASSSPPLAGELHEQYF.